These 9 T cell receptor beta chains originate from one sample sequenced in a study of Ad26.COV2.S vaccination and SARS-CoV-2 variants. Repertoires were generated with immunoSEQ multiplex PCR, while TCRdb's copy carries only in-frame clones and drops some. Here the sample spans approximately 500,000 clones, around 88% being singletons. Treatment described: around 19 received Ad26.COV2.S at low or high dose, single or two shots; several received placebo; per-sample allocation not given. The study sampled participants on day 63 after the first vaccine or placebo injection. Here the sequenced sample was peripheral blood, taken in a trial of Ad26.COV2.S vaccine versus placebo. These receptors were collected from a person between 18 and 65 years old who received the Ad26.COV2.S COVID-19 vaccine or a placebo.

The chain recombines TRBV28 with TRBJ1-1; D call uncertain. Germline V gives CDR1 MDHEN, CDR2 SYDVKM. The V end was cut by 7 bases, the J end by 1 base, with 13 bases between. The CDR3 extends over 14 amino acids. CDR3 amino acids: CASTRDPKNTEAFF. CDR3 coding DNA: TGTGCCAGCACCCGCGACCCGAAGAACACTGAAGCTTTCTTT.

The V call is TRBV28, the J call TRBJ1-5; the D is unclear. V gave up 2 bases and J gave up 1 base, with 6 bases separating them. Germline assignment: CDR1 MDHEN and CDR2 SYDVKM. CDR3 length: 14 amino acids. The CDR3 bases are TGTGCCAGCAGTTTAGCGGCAAGCAATCAGCCCCAGCATTTT. It yields the protein CASSLAASNQPQHF.

The chain recombines TRBV6-2 or TRBV6-3 with TRBJ1-1; 8 nucleotides align to TRBD1. Losses at the gene ends were 2 bases for V and 1 base for J; bases not matched to a gene: 12. Germline CDR1 reads MNHEY; CDR2 reads SVGEGT. This CDR3 is 18 amino acids long. The CDR3 is CASSYSSAWTGPNTEAFF. The CDR3 nucleotides read TGTGCCAGCAGTTACAGCTCCGCCTGGACAGGGCCGAACACTGAAGCTTTCTTT.

In this sample, this clone turned up once. The rearrangement links TRBV7-2 to TRBJ2-3, with D possibly being TRBD2 (7 bases). This CDR3 region has 14 residues. V was cut by 5 bases and J by 4 bases, with 13 bases left in between. From germline, CDR1 is SGHTA and CDR2 FQGNSA. CDR3 amino acids: CASSQGGGPDTQYF. The CDR3 bases are TGTGCCAGCAGCCAGGGAGGGGGGCCAGATACGCAGTATTTT.

CDR3 nucleotide sequence: TGTGCCAGCAGCTTAGTCGGACAGGCGTCCTACGAGCAGTACTTC. Protein sequence: CASSLVGQASYEQYF. The rearrangement joins TRBV7-8 to TRBJ2-7; TRBD1 agrees at 7 bases. V lost 1 base, J lost 1 base, and 4 bases stayed unmatched. Germline V CDR1 and CDR2: SGHVS, FQNEAQ. The CDR3 spans 15 residues.

The chain uses TRBV7-2 and TRBJ1-5; no reliable D call. The CDR3 covers 14 residues. Germline CDR1 and CDR2: SGHTA and FQGNSA. Trimming took off 2 bases at V and 7 bases at J, with 12 bases between the two ends. In nucleotides, the CDR3 is TGTGCCAGCAGCTTAATTTGGGGAGGCCAGCCCCAGCATTTT. As protein: CASSLIWGGQPQHF. Supplemented by reference TRBV7-2 and TRBJ1-5, the full variable domain reads GAGVSQSPSNKVTEKGKDVELRCDPISGHTALYWYRQSLGQGLEFLIYFQGNSAPDKSGLPSDRFSAERTGGSVSTLTIQRTQQEDSAVYLCASSLIWGGQPQHFGDGTRLSIL.

V and J are TRBV7-2 and TRBJ2-2, with D hard to call. Germline values: CDR1 SGHTA, CDR2 FQGNSA. V was clipped by 5 bases and J by 7 bases, with 11 bases between them. The CDR3 extends over 13 amino acids. DNA for the CDR3: TGTGCCAGCAGCCGTACCTTGATCGGGGAGCTGTTTTTT. Its protein is CASSRTLIGELFF.

The V call is TRBV7-8, the J call TRBJ2-2, with D possibly matching TRBD1 (5 bases). The V gene lost 4 bases and the J gene lost 2 bases, with 8 bases spanning the gap. The CDR3 runs to 14 residues. Germline V lookup: CDR1 SGHVS, CDR2 FQNEAQ. The DNA of the CDR3 is TGTGCCAGCAGCTACCAGGGAAACACCGGGGAGCTGTTTTTT. Its translation is CASSYQGNTGELFF.

The rearrangement joins TRBV28 to TRBJ1-1, with 9 nucleotides matching TRBD1. The CDR3 has 16 residues. Trimming at V came to 4 bases and at J to 9 bases, leaving 15 bases not matched to a gene. Per the germline V gene, CDR1 is MDHEN and CDR2 is SYDVKM. The CDR3 DNA reads as TGTGCCAGCAGTTCCCCAGGAGGTGGACAGGGGAATAAAGCTTTCTTT. This codes for CASSSPGGGQGNKAFF.